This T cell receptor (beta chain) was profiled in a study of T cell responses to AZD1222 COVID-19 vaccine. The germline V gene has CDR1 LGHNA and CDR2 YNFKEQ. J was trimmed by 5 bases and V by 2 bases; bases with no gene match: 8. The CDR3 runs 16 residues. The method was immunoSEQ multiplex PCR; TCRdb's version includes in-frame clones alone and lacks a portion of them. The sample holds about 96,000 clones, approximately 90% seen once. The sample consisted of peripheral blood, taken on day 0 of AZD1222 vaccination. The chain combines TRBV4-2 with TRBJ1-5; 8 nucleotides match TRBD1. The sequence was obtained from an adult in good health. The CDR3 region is CASSQLGQGRDQPQHF. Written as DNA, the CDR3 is TGTGCCAGCAGCCAACTTGGACAGGGTCGTGATCAGCCCCAGCATTTT.